This TCR beta chain is drawn from a study of T cells in Graves' hyperthyroidism and ophthalmopathy. General observations from the study: In the blood, most expanded thyroid clonotypes above 0.001 appeared as well.

V dropped 7 bases and J dropped 5; count of bases not matched to a gene: 1. This CDR3 region has 12 residues. Germline assignment: CDR1 DFQATT and CDR2 SNEGSKA (reference sequence). This clonotype was counted many times. Antigen: not known. Researchers took RNA transcripts and amplified the TCR beta CDR3 regions from them. During a first-round RT-PCR of the TCR CDR3, the HTBI primer set was used. TCRdb redid the calling of the multiplex PCR reads with MiXCR, one entry per CDR3 protein. Of around 600,000 distinct CDR3 sequences listed, approximately 16% are singletons. The receptor was derived from a woman aged 40-49 years with Graves' ophthalmopathy. This rearrangement joins TRBV20-1 to TRBJ2-3, with 12 bases lining up with TRBD2. Sequenced material: blood. The CDR3 region has the DNA TGCAGTGGGACTAGCGGGATAGATACGCAGTATTTT. Translated: CSGTSGIDTQYF.